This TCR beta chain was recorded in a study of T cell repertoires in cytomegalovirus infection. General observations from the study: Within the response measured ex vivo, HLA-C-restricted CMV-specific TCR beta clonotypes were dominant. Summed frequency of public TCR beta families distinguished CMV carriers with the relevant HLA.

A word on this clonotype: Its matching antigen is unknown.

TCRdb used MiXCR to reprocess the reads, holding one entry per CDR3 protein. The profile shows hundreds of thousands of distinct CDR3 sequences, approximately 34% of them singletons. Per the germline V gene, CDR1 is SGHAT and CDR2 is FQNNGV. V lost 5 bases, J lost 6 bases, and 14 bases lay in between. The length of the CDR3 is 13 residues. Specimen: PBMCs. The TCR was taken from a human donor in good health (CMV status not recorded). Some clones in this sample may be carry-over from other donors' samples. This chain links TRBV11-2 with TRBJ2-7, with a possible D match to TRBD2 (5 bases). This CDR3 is CASSPGWRSEQYF. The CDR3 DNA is TGTGCCAGCAGCCCGGGTTGGAGGAGCGAGCAGTACTTC.